Shown below are 8 T cell receptor beta chains from a single sample sequenced in a study of blood T cells in healthy people across ages. Using a J-beta primer mix together with a sample-barcoded 5' primer, a second PCR was run for 7 to 11 cycles. TCRdb fed the 5' RACE reads into MiXCR, producing one record per CDR3 protein. The table shows 790,000 or so distinct CDR3 sequences, with 35% to 50% occurring only once. Material for sequencing was blood. The receptors derive from a man aged 80 or over in good health.

In the case of this clonotype: The junction shows a germline mismatch at one end, possibly a read error. This chain joins TRBV29-1 and TRBJ2-3; TRBD1 might be the D (5 bases). The CDR3 has 12 amino acids. Germline loops: CDR1 SQVTM, CDR2 ANQGSEA. CDR3 sequence (DNA): TGCAACGTTGGACACCGCACAGATACGCAGTATTTT. Its protein is CNVGHRTDTQYF.

The chain carries TRBV29-1 and TRBJ2-1; the match to TRBD2 covers 7 bases. CDR1 is SQVTM and CDR2 is ANQGSEA in the germline V gene. The trim removed 6 bases at V and 5 bases at J, leaving 13 bases unmatched. There are 15 residues in the CDR3. CDR3 sequence reads: CSVRPRLALNNEQFF. The CDR3 coding sequence is TGCAGCGTCCGACCGAGACTAGCACTTAACAATGAGCAGTTCTTC.

The chain carries TRBV7-2 and TRBJ2-1; 14 nucleotides line up with TRBD2. Germline V gene lookup returns CDR1 SGHTA and CDR2 FQGNSA. CDR3 size: 16 residues. The J segment lost 9 bases and the V segment lost 2 bases, leaving 6 bases of the junction unmatched. The CDR3 nucleotides read TGTGCCAGCAGCTTATCTTGGACTAGCGGGAGGAGTGAGCAGTTCTTC. Translation: CASSLSWTSGRSEQFF.

This rearrangement joins TRBV7-3 to TRBJ2-1, with a tentative D call TRBD1 (6 bases). The germline V and J ends were trimmed by 4 bases and 4 bases, with 17 bases remaining between them. The germline gives CDR1 SGHTA, CDR2 FQGTGA. The CDR3 loop spans 16 amino acids. CDR3 residues: CASSSQAGAVYNEQFF. The CDR3 DNA is TGTGCCAGCAGCTCCCAGGCAGGGGCCGTGTACAATGAGCAGTTCTTC.

Only a few counts were recorded for this clonotype. V gene TRBV2 combines with J gene TRBJ2-3; 9 positions agree with TRBD1. Per germline, CDR1 SNHLY and CDR2 FYNNEI. The CDR3 is 14 residues long. V lost 7 bases to trimming and J lost 6 bases; unmatched junction nucleotides: 8. Here the CDR3 DNA reads TGTGCCAGCAATGAGGGACAGGGTGCGGATACGCAGTATTTT. Translating it yields CASNEGQGADTQYF.

To note about this clonotype: One end of the junction fails to match germline, which may point to a read error. The chain links TRBV29-1 to TRBJ2-7, with 14 bases fitting TRBD2. The CDR3 length is 13 residues. In germline, CDR1 is SQVTM, CDR2 ANQGSEA. The CDR3 loop is CGVGLAGVYEQYF. CDR3 nucleotides: TGCGGCGTGGGACTAGCGGGAGTCTACGAGCAGTACTTC.

The chain joins TRBV7-2 to TRBJ2-5; a possible D gene is TRBD2 (6 bases). The germline gives CDR1 SGHTA, CDR2 FQGNSA. The CDR3 is 16 residues long. With 1 base removed from V and 5 bases from J, the gap between germline ends came to 17 bases. CDR3 amino acids: CASSLVAGTGGETQYF. CDR3 nucleotide sequence: TGTGCCAGCAGCTTAGTCGCGGGTACTGGGGGGGAGACCCAGTACTTC.

This clonotype was detected only a few times. The gene calls are TRBV7-2 and TRBJ2-7; TRBD1 agrees at 9 bases. The CDR3 is 14 amino acids. With V trimmed by 4 bases and J by 0 bases, 1 base remained unmatched. Germline-derived CDR1 and CDR2 are SGHTA and FQGNSA. CDR3 in amino acids: CASSWTGDSYEQYF. In DNA form, the CDR3 reads TGTGCCAGCAGCTGGACAGGGGACTCCTACGAGCAGTACTTC.